This paragraph covers one TCR beta chain sequence. Its antigen is not known. Germline values: CDR1 MNHEY, CDR2 SVGEGT. J gave up 2 bases and V 7 bases, and 17 bases lay outside the gene matches. This CDR3 is built from 18 residues. The entry originates in a study of neurological immune-mediated disorders. Study-level points and caveats: HTLV-1-associated myelopathy displayed the greatest TCR clonal expansion, and multiple sclerosis exhibited the smallest, lower than that of healthy controls.

TCRdb re-analysed the 5' RACE reads in MiXCR, keeping a single row per CDR3 protein. Seen here are about 48,000 distinct CDR3 sequences, more than 20% observed once, and the top ten hold more than 20%. The TCR originated in a woman in her 70s in good health. The chain carries TRBV6-2 or TRBV6-3 and TRBJ2-1, with TRBD2 identical over 7 bases. Sample: PBMCs. Here the CDR3 DNA reads TGTGCCAGCAAACCTTCCCCCGCAACCGGACTAGCCTACAATGAGCAGTTCTTC. It translates to CASKPSPATGLAYNEQFF.